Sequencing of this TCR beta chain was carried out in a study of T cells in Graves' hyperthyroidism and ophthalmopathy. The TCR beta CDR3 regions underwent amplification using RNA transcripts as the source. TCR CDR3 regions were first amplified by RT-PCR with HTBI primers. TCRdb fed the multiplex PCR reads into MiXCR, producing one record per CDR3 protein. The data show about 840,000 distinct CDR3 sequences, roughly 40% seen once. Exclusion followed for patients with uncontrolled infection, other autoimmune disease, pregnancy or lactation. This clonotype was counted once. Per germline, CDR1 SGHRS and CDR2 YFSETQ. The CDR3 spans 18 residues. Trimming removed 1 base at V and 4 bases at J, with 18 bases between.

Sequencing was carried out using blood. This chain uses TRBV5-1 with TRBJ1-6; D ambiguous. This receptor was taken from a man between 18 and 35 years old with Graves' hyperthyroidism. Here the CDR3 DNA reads TGCGCCAGCAGCTTGAATTCGCCTTATGAGGGTTATAATTCACCCCTCCACTTT. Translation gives CASSLNSPYEGYNSPLHF.